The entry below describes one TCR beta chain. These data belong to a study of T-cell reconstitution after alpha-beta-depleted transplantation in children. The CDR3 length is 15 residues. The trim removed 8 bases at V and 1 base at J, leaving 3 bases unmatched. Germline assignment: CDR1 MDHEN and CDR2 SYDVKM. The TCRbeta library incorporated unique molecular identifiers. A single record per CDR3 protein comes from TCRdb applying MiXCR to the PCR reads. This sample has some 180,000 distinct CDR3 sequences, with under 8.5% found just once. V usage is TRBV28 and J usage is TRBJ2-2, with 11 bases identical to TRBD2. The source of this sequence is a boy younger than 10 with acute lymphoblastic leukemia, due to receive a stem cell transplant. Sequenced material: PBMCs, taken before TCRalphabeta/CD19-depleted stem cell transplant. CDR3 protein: CASLAGGQNTGELFF. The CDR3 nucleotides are TGTGCCAGCCTAGCGGGGGGCCAGAACACCGGGGAGCTGTTTTTT.